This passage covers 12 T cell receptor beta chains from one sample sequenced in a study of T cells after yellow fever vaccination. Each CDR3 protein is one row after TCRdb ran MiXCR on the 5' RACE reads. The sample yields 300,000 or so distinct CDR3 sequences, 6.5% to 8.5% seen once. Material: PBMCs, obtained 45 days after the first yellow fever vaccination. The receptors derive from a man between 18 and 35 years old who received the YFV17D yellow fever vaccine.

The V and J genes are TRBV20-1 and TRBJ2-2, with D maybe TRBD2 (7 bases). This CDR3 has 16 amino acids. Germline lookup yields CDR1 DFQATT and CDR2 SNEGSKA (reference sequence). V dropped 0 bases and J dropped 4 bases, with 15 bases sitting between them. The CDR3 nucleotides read TGCAGTGCTAGAGATTTTAGGGGGGGCGGCACCGGGGAGCTGTTTTTT. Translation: CSARDFRGGGTGELFF.

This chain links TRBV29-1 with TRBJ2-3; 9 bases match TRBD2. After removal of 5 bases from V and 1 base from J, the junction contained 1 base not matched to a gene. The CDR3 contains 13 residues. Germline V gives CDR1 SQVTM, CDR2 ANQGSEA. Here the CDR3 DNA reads TGCAGCGTTAGGACTAGCGGCACAGATACGCAGTATTTT. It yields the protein CSVRTSGTDTQYF.

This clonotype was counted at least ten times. Here the CDR3 DNA reads TGCGCCAGCAGCTTGGCCACAGGACTGCCCCAGCATTTT. Translation: CASSLATGLPQHF. V usage is TRBV5-1 and J usage is TRBJ1-5, with D tentatively TRBD1 (5 bases). The CDR3 runs to 13 residues. CDR1 SGHRS and CDR2 YFSETQ come from the germline V gene. The V and J ends lost 0 bases and 9 bases respectively, with 10 bases between them.

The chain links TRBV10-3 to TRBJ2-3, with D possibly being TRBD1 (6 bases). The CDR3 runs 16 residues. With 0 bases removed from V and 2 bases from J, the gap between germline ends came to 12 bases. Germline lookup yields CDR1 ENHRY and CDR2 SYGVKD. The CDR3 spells CAISESVRGSTDTQYF. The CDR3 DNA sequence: TGTGCCATCAGTGAGTCGGTCAGGGGTTCCACAGATACGCAGTATTTT.

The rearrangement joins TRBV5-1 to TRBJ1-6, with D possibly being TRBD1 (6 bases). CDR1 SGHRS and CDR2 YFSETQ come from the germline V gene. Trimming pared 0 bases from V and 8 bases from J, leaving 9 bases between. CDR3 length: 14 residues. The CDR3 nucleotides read TGCGCCAGCAGCTTGGGCAGGGGTTATTCACCCCTCCACTTT. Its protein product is CASSLGRGYSPLHF.

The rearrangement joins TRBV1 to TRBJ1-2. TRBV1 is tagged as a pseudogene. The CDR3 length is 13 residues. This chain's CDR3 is CTSCERHNYGYTF. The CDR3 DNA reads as TGCACCAGCTGCGAACGACACAACTATGGCTACACCTTC.

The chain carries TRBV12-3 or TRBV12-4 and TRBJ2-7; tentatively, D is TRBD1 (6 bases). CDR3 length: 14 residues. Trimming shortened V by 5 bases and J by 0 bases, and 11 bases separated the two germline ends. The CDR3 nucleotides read TGTGCCAGCAGTCCCTCGGACAGCTCCTACGAGCAGTACTTC. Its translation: CASSPSDSSYEQYF.

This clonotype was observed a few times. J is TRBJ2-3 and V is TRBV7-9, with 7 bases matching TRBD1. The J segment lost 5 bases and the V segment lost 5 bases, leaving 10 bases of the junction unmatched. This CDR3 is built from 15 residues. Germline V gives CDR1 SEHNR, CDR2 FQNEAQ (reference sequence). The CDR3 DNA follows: TGTGCCAGCAGCCTTAGACAGGGACCGGGAGATACGCAGTATTTT. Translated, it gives CASSLRQGPGDTQYF.

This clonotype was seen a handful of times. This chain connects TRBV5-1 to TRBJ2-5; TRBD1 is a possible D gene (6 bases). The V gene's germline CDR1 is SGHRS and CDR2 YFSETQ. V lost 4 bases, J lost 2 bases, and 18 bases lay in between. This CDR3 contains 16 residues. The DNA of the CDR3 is TGCGCCAGCAGCAGGGGGTCGGCGATTACGCAAGAGACCCAGTACTTC. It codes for CASSRGSAITQETQYF. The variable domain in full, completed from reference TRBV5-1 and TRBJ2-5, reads KAGVTQTPRYLIKTRGQQVTLSCSPISGHRSVSWYQQTPGQGLQFLFEYFSETQRNKGNFPGRFSGRQFSNSRSEMNVSTLELGDSALYLCASSRGSAITQETQYFGPGTRLLVL.

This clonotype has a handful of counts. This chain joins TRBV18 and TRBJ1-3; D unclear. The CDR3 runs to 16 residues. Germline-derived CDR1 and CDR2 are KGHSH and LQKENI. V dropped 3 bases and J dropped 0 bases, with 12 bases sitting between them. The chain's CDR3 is CASSPGGRPSGNTIYF. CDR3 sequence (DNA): TGTGCCAGCTCACCCGGAGGAAGACCCTCTGGAAACACCATATATTTT.

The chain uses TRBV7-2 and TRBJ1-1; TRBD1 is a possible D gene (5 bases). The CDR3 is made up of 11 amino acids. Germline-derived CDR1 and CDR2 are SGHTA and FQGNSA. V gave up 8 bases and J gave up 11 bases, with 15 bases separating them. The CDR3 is CASGAREWAFF. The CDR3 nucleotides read TGTGCCAGCGGGGCTCGGGAATGGGCTTTCTTT.

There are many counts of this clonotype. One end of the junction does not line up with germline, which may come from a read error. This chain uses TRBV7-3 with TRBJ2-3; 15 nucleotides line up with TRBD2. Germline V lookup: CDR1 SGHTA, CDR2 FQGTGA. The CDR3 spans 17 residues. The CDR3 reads CASSLGLAGGSTDTQYF. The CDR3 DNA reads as TGCGCCAGCAGCTTGGGACTAGCGGGGGGTAGCACAGATACGCAGTATTTT.